The TCR beta chain described here comes from a study of blood T cell repertoires in COVID-19. Study-level information: The samples span acute and convalescent COVID-19 from the United States, Italy and Spain. The analysed material was cDNA or gDNA that came from T cells, B-cell-depleted T cells, or PBMCs.

This clone has ten or more counts. This CDR3 region has 16 residues. The germline CDR1 and CDR2 sequences are MGHDK and SYGVNS. Deletions cut 4 bases from V and 2 bases from J, with 15 bases between. Per the original methods: Estimation of nucleated cell counts was performed using reference gene primer amplification. TCRdb's table, derived via immunoSEQ multiplex PCR, lists solely in-frame clones and lacks some. The DNA gave D and trimming, while V, J and clone size come from that table. This repertoire shows approximately 240,000 clones, around four fifths found once; its top ten account for 5% to 6.5%.

The sequence derives from a woman aged 60-70 years who had recovered from COVID-19. J is TRBJ1-5 and V is TRBV25-1; D is unclear. Sequencing used peripheral blood. The CDR3 loop is CASSAPRSLCNQPQHF. The CDR3 coding sequence is TGTGCCAGCAGTGCCCCGAGGAGCCTCTGCAATCAGCCCCAGCATTTT.